This T cell receptor (beta chain) comes out of a study of neurological immune-mediated disorders. The authors produced cDNA by 5'RACE using 10-nucleotide random UMIs. MiXCR, applied by TCRdb to the 5' RACE reads, yields one record per CDR3 protein. Of around 44,000 distinct CDR3 sequences detected, about 14% appear once; the ten largest clones hold roughly 3.4%. The V segment lost 5 bases and the J segment 4 bases; nucleotides outside the gene matches: 2. CDR3 length: 13 amino acids. Germline lookup yields CDR1 SGHRS and CDR2 YFSETQ. The sample consisted of CD4+ T cells from blood. The chain links TRBV5-1 to TRBJ2-1, with 8 bases matching TRBD2. The sequence derives from a woman aged 55-75 years with HTLV-1-associated myelopathy (HAM/TSP). This chain's CDR3 is CASRAGAYNEQFF. The CDR3 DNA reads as TGCGCCAGCAGAGCGGGGGCGTACAATGAGCAGTTCTTC.